This T cell receptor beta chain was captured in a study of CD4 T cells in relation to SARS-CoV-2 and coronaviruses. About the study: TCR beta CDR3s were sequenced after approximately 9-day antigen culture of PBMCs.

Notes on this clone: As yet, its antigen is unknown.

Unexposed donor CD4+ T cells date from 2011-2018, before the COVID-19 pandemic. The cells were cultured for about ten days before CD4+ T cells were isolated. The ends lost 2 bases at V and 4 bases at J; junction bases unmatched: 2. CDR1 and CDR2 from the germline V gene are MNHEY and SMNVEV (reference sequence). The CDR3 is 13 residues long. Assay: immunoSEQ multiplex PCR; the TCRdb copy retains only in-frame clones and omits some. The table records some 20,000 clones, 70% to 80% of them present only once. This receptor was identified in a human donor in good health. The specimen sequenced was CD4+ T cells from PBMCs, cultured in vitro. This chain links TRBV27 with TRBJ2-7, with 7 bases fitting TRBD1. The CDR3 DNA is TGTGCCAGCAGTTTAAGACAGGGATACGAGCAGTACTTC. This gives the protein CASSLRQGYEQYF.